This TCR beta chain was captured in a study of OX40 agonist ivuxolimab in advanced cancers. Study-wide background: Patients were given ivuxolimab, an antibody that agonizes OX40 (CD134). Findings of the study overall: At 0.1-3.0 mg/kg, partial responders had clonal expansion among the lowest observed.

The repertoire was sequenced with immunoSEQ multiplex PCR; TCRdb's copy has only in-frame clones and lacks some. The repertoire holds under 70,000 clones, with around 85% as singletons. Concerning this clone: Its antigen remains unidentified.

This material consisted of CD4+ or CD8+ T cells sorted from blood, taken in a trial of the OX40 agonist ivuxolimab. This receptor was obtained from an adult with an advanced solid tumor such as melanoma, head and neck, liver or kidney cancer.

The CDR3 sequence is CASSSSGSERNNEQFF. As DNA, the CDR3 is TGTGCCAGCAGCTCGTCCGGGAGTGAGAGGAACAATGAGCAGTTCTTC. The chain joins TRBV11-1 to TRBJ2-1; possibly TRBD2 for D (6 bases). The CDR3 contains 16 residues. V was clipped by 4 bases and J by 5 bases, with 18 bases between them. Germline loops: CDR1 SGHAT, CDR2 FQDESV (reference sequence). The full variable domain, its missing parts supplied by reference TRBV11-1 and TRBJ2-1, is EAEVAQSPRYKITEKSQAVAFWCDPISGHATLYWYRQILGQGPELLVQFQDESVVDDSQLPKDRFSAERLKGVDSTLKIQPAELGDSAMYLCASSSSGSERNNEQFFGPGTRLTVL.